This T cell receptor (beta chain) was identified during a study of Siglec-9 on CD8 T cells in melanoma. Study observations and caveats: In melanoma tumors, a Siglec-9-marked effector memory CD8+ subset reportedly appeared to accumulate.

The ends were cut back, 5 bases at V and 5 bases at J, with 12 bases in the middle. Looked up from germline, CDR1 is LNHDA and CDR2 is SQIVND (reference sequence). The CDR3 totals 13 residues. Remarks on this clone: Its specificity is not known.

The table came from immunoSEQ multiplex PCR; TCRdb's copy has only in-frame clones and leaves some out. The table records about 33,000 clones, 80% to 85% of them present only once. The sample was Siglec-9- CD8+ T cells sorted from blood. V usage is TRBV19 and J usage is TRBJ1-1, with D possibly being TRBD1 (6 bases). This TCR derives from a human donor in good health. CDR3 amino acids: CASSGQFGTEAFF. As DNA, the CDR3 is TGTGCCAGTAGTGGACAGTTTGGGACTGAAGCTTTCTTT.